The 20 T cell receptor beta chains below all came from one sample that was sequenced in a study of T cell responses to AZD1222 COVID-19 vaccine. Sequencing used immunoSEQ multiplex PCR; TCRdb keeps in-frame clones, though not all of them. The sample consists of about 150,000 clones, 80% to 95% of them appearing once. Source: peripheral blood, taken on day 0 of AZD1222 vaccination. These receptors originate from an adult in good health.

This chain connects TRBV18 to TRBJ2-1; no clear D. Germline V gene lookup returns CDR1 KGHSH and CDR2 LQKENI. The ends were cut back, 0 bases at V and 8 bases at J, with 8 bases in the middle. The CDR3 totals 13 residues. The CDR3 coding sequence is TGTGCCAGCTCACCACCAGGCGTTCATGAGCAGTTCTTC. Encoded protein: CASSPPGVHEQFF.

The chain couples TRBV11-2 to TRBJ1-1, with a tentative D call TRBD1 (5 bases). The germline gives CDR1 SGHAT, CDR2 FQNNGV. The CDR3 extends over 13 amino acids. Trimming removed 4 bases from V and 1 base from J, with 7 bases in between. In nucleotides, the CDR3 is TGTGCCAGCAGCTCAGGGACGAACACTGAAGCTTTCTTT. Translated, it gives CASSSGTNTEAFF.

The chain recombines TRBV10-3 with TRBJ1-1; perhaps TRBD1 as D (5 bases). CDR1 is ENHRY and CDR2 is SYGVKD in the germline V gene. Between the trimmed V and J ends, which lost 10 bases and 1 base, there was a span of 19 bases. The CDR3 is made up of 15 amino acids. CDR3 nucleotides: TGTGCCACGGAACCCGCCGGGACGGAGAACACTGAAGCTTTCTTT. It specifies CATEPAGTENTEAFF.

The V call is TRBV6-5, the J call TRBJ2-7; 10 nucleotides align to TRBD1. CDR1 is MNHEY, CDR2 SVGAGI, per germline. The CDR3 sequence is 15 residues long. The ends lost 0 bases at V and 3 bases at J; junction bases unmatched: 2. The CDR3 loop reads CASSYSGTGVYEQYF. The CDR3 DNA follows: TGTGCCAGCAGTTACTCGGGGACAGGGGTCTACGAGCAGTACTTC.

This clone was seen once. The chain employs TRBV5-8 and TRBJ2-7, with D possibly TRBD1 on 6 matching bases. This CDR3 spans 14 amino acids. The V and J ends lost 0 bases and 6 bases respectively, with 13 bases between them. Germline loops: CDR1 SGHTS, CDR2 YDEGEE. Here the CDR3 DNA reads TGTGCCAGCAGCTTGGGGGACATCTTAGGCGAGCAGTACTTC. This gives the protein CASSLGDILGEQYF.

V usage is TRBV28 and J usage is TRBJ2-1, with 7 bases matching TRBD2. V lost 8 bases to trimming and J lost 15 bases; unmatched junction nucleotides: 13. Germline CDR1 reads MDHEN; CDR2 reads SYDVKM. This CDR3 has 12 amino acids. DNA of the CDR3: TGTGCCAGCCGGAACGTAGTGGGGGGGACGTTCTTC. Its translation: CASRNVVGGTFF. The entire variable domain, with the rest obtained from reference TRBV28 and TRBJ2-1, is as follows: DVKVTQSSRYLVKRTGEKVFLECVQDMDHENMFWYRQDPGLGLRLIYFSYDVKMKEKGDIPEGYSVSREKKERFSLILESASTNQTSMYLCASRNVVGGTFFGPGTRLTVL.

The J gene is TRBJ1-5, the V gene TRBV4-1; no definite D call. The CDR3 runs 15 residues. Germline V lookup: CDR1 MGHRA, CDR2 YSYEKL. Trimming cost V 5 bases and J 0 bases, with 11 bases left between them. CDR3 nucleotides: TGCGCCAGCAGCATAAATAGCAATAGCAATCAGCCCCAGCATTTT. Protein sequence: CASSINSNSNQPQHF.

Here the CDR3 DNA reads TGTGCCAGCAGCTTAGGGGTTGTTAATGAGCAGTTCTTC. It yields the protein CASSLGVVNEQFF. The chain employs TRBV7-9 and TRBJ2-1; no definite D call. The CDR3 has 13 residues. Germline V gives CDR1 SEHNR, CDR2 FQNEAQ (reference sequence). V lost 1 base, J lost 7 bases, and 8 bases lay in between.

This chain links TRBV6-5 with TRBJ2-1; 7 bases fit TRBD2. Germline CDR1 and CDR2: MNHEY and SVGAGI. V lost 0 bases to trimming and J lost 5 bases; unmatched junction nucleotides: 7. The CDR3 extends over 16 amino acids. The CDR3: CASSYSYGRFNNEQFF. The CDR3 DNA reads as TGTGCCAGCAGTTACTCATACGGGAGGTTTAACAATGAGCAGTTCTTC.

The V and J genes are TRBV4-2 and TRBJ1-6; D is unresolved. CDR3 length: 13 residues. Germline V CDR1 and CDR2: LGHNA, YNFKEQ. V was clipped by 4 bases and J by 8 bases, with 9 bases between them. CDR3 DNA sequence: TGTGCCAGCAGCCCAGGCCCAGATTCACCCCTCCACTTT. Its translation is CASSPGPDSPLHF.

The chain links TRBV15 to TRBJ2-3; TRBD1 matches at 7 bases. This CDR3 contains 14 residues. Trimming removed 6 bases from V and 2 bases from J; junction bases left unmatched: 5. Looked up from germline, CDR1 is LNHNV and CDR2 is YYDKDF (reference sequence). The CDR3 DNA sequence: TGTGCCACCAGTAAGGGGGCCCCCACAGATACGCAGTATTTT. Encoded protein: CATSKGAPTDTQYF. Full variable domain (missing parts from reference TRBV15 and TRBJ2-3): DAMVIQNPRYQVTQFGKPVTLSCSQTLNHNVMYWYQQKSSQAPKLLFHYYDKDFNNEADTPDNFQSRRPNTSFCFLDIRSPGLGDTAMYLCATSKGAPTDTQYFGPGTRLTVL.

The chain links TRBV5-6 to TRBJ1-5; TRBD1 might be the D (5 bases). In germline, CDR1 is SGHDT, CDR2 YYEEEE. Trimming left V 1 base short and J 0 bases short, with 17 bases between. The CDR3 covers 18 residues. CDR3 nucleotides: TGTGCCAGCAGCTTGTCAGGACAAAAAATTTATAGCAATCAGCCCCAGCATTTT. It is translated as CASSLSGQKIYSNQPQHF.

In DNA, the CDR3 is TGTGCCAGCAGCTTAGTAAGCAATCCAACCACAGATACGCAGTATTTT. It encodes CASSLVSNPTTDTQYF. This chain uses TRBV5-5 with TRBJ2-3; D unclear. The CDR3 is 16 amino acids. The V and J ends lost 2 bases and 2 bases respectively, with 15 bases between them. Germline V gives CDR1 SGHKS, CDR2 YYEKEE (reference sequence). Full variable domain (remainder filled in from reference TRBV5-5 and TRBJ2-3): DAGVTQSPTHLIKTRGQQVTLRCSPISGHKSVSWYQQVLGQGPQFIFQYYEKEERGRGNFPDRFSARQFPNYSSELNVNALLLGDSALYLCASSLVSNPTTDTQYFGPGTRLTVL.

The rearrangement joins TRBV4-3 to TRBJ2-2, with D uncertain. Germline V lookup: CDR1 LGHNA, CDR2 YSLEER. The CDR3 is made up of 15 amino acids. Trimming took 1 base from V and 0 from J, leaving 6 bases between them. In DNA, the CDR3 is TGCGCCAGCAGCCAAGGGGTAGCGAACACCGGGGAGCTGTTTTTT. This codes for CASSQGVANTGELFF.

This clone was detected once. The CDR3 bases are TGTGCCAGCAGCGCCGGGGGGCTGCGGGAGACCCAGTACTTC. This sequence encodes CASSAGGLRETQYF. This chain uses TRBV9 with TRBJ2-5, with D maybe TRBD2 (7 bases). This CDR3 has 14 residues. Germline values: CDR1 SGDLS, CDR2 YYNGEE. Between the trimmed V and J ends, which lost 3 bases and 5 bases, there was a span of 14 bases.

The rearrangement links TRBV29-1 to TRBJ1-1, with D hard to call. Looked up from germline, CDR1 is SQVTM and CDR2 is ANQGSEA. The CDR3 contains 11 residues. The V gene lost 5 bases and the J gene lost 1 base, with 5 bases spanning the gap. DNA for the CDR3: TGCAGCGTTATTACGAACACTGAAGCTTTCTTT. The encoded protein is CSVITNTEAFF.

This chain joins TRBV6-5 and TRBJ1-1, with D tentatively TRBD1 (6 bases). There are 12 residues in the CDR3. The V end was cut by 10 bases, the J end by 2 bases, with 11 bases between. CDR1 and CDR2 from the germline V gene are MNHEY and SVGAGI. CDR3 amino acids: CATYRANTEAFF. CDR3 DNA sequence: TGTGCCACCTACAGGGCTAACACTGAAGCTTTCTTT.

The V gene is TRBV6-5, the J gene TRBJ1-4, with 7 bases fitting TRBD1. Germline V gene sequence: CDR1 MNHEY, CDR2 SVGAGI. After removal of 6 bases from V and 0 bases from J, the junction contained 4 bases not matched to a gene. The CDR3 is 15 amino acids. The CDR3 bases are TGTGCCAGCAGGCGACAGGGAACAACTAATGAAAAACTGTTTTTT. Translated, it gives CASRRQGTTNEKLFF.

The V gene is TRBV6-5, the J gene TRBJ1-2; possibly TRBD1 for D (5 bases). Germline V gives CDR1 MNHEY, CDR2 SVGAGI. Trimming took 4 bases from V and 4 from J, leaving 13 bases between them. The CDR3 contains 14 residues. CDR3 sequence (DNA): TGTGCCAGCAGTTTCCTCGGGGGTGGCTATGGCTACACCTTC. Translated, it gives CASSFLGGGYGYTF.

The chain uses TRBV19 and TRBJ1-4; D ambiguous. V was clipped by 10 bases and J by 5 bases, with 20 bases between them. The V gene's germline CDR1 is LNHDA and CDR2 SQIVND (reference sequence). The CDR3 loop spans 15 amino acids. CDR3 bases: TGTGCCACCAGTACGCCCTTAGAAGGGAATGAAAAACTGTTTTTT. This encodes CATSTPLEGNEKLFF.